Here is one TCR beta chain with its context. The antigen remains undetermined. These data originate in a study of memory CD4+ T cells and cytomegalovirus serostatus. The wider study: Healthy Belgian adult donors included nine or ten CMV-positive and some 23 CMV-negative people. Study findings and constraints: CD4+ memory repertoires contained about two fifths of the roughly 160 reported CMV TCRbeta sequences.

V trimming: 2 bases; J trimming: 7 bases; junction bases outside the gene matches: 8. From germline, CDR1 is SGHAT and CDR2 FQDESV (reference sequence). The CDR3 contains 15 residues. Original analysis: After removing out-of-frame reads, around 2,000,000 distinct TCRbeta sequences remained. Generated by immunoSEQ multiplex PCR, the TCRdb table keeps only in-frame clones and is missing some. V, J and clone size are taken as reported in that table, and D and trimming were inferred from the DNA itself. The sample has fewer than 35,000 clones, more than 75% seen once. The sort gate was single viable CD3+CD4+CD8-CD45RO+ cells for memory CD4+ T cells. CD4+ T cells were isolated by positive magnetic selection.

What was sequenced was memory CD4+ T cells from blood. The sequence was obtained from an adult in good health and CMV-seronegative. The chain employs TRBV11-1 and TRBJ1-2; 9 bases fit TRBD1. The CDR3 nucleotides read TGTGCCAGCAGCTTAAACGGACAGGGGTTTCGTGGCTACACCTTC. This sequence encodes CASSLNGQGFRGYTF.